This record concerns one TCR beta chain sequence. Antigen unknown. V was pared by 1 base and J by 0 bases, with 10 bases between. Germline CDR1 is LGHDT and CDR2 is YNNKEL (reference sequence). CDR3 length: 15 residues. Second-dose recipients at about 4 or about 12 weeks were treated as one pooled group. This record belongs to a study of T cell responses to AZD1222 COVID-19 vaccine. Assay: immunoSEQ multiplex PCR; the TCRdb copy retains only in-frame clones and omits some. Counted here are approximately 210,000 clones, approximately 89% occurring once; the ten biggest clones make up roughly 3.5%. General study results and limits: In a largely white British group with more females than males, clonal diversity was possibly underestimated. Among those given AZD1222, only 6 or 7 were seropositive at baseline. Spike-wide coverage was observed for vaccine-associated CD4 TCRs, with dominant responses at 160-218 and 743-854.

This TCR derives from an adult who received the AZD1222 COVID-19 vaccine. Source: peripheral blood, taken 28 days after the second AZD1222 dose. V gene TRBV3-1 (or the pseudogene TRBV3-2) combines with J gene TRBJ2-7; tentatively, D is TRBD1 (6 bases). For the CDR3, the DNA is TGTGCCAGCAGCCAAGTGGGGGCTAGCTCCTACGAGCAGTACTTC. It specifies CASSQVGASSYEQYF.